This T cell receptor (beta chain) was recovered during a study of long-term antiretroviral therapy in people with HIV. CDR3 size: 14 residues. Looked up from germline, CDR1 is SGHRS and CDR2 is YFSETQ. Between the trimmed V and J ends, which lost 0 bases and 4 bases, there was a span of 10 bases. Only United States sites treated participants with HIV. At the survey level, the v3.0 immunoSEQ assay was run. Sequenced by immunoSEQ multiplex PCR; TCRdb stores in-frame clones only, minus some. The sample lists more than 35,000 clones, around 94% occurring once. This receptor was taken from a woman aged 50 to 60 with HIV. Here the sequenced sample was unsorted PBMCs, taken 4.1 years after starting antiretroviral therapy. The V and J genes are TRBV5-1 and TRBJ1-2; no reliable D call. The CDR3 loop reads CASSLAGRGYGYTF. The CDR3 DNA reads TGCGCCAGCAGCTTGGCCGGTCGGGGCTATGGCTACACCTTC.